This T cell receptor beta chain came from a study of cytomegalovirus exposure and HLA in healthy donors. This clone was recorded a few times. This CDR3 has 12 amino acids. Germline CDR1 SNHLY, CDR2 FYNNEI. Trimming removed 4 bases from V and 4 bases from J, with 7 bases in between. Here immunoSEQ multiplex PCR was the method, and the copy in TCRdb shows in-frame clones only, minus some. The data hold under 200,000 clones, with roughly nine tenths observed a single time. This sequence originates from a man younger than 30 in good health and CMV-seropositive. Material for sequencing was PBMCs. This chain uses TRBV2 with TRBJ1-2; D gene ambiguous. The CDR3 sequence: CASSAGAYGYTF. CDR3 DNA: TGTGCCAGCAGTGCTGGAGCCTATGGCTACACCTTC.